The T cell receptor (beta chain) described here comes from a study of breast tumors, draining lymph nodes, adjacent tissues. Broader study findings: Most tumor T cells seemingly derive from lymph node, then expand in tumor.

Comment on this clonotype: Antigen: not known.

Breast cancer patients provided tissue from their axillary draining lymph nodes. The CDR3 covers 15 residues. The ends lost 5 bases at V and 7 bases at J; junction bases unmatched: 12. CDR1 is MNHEY, CDR2 SVGAGI, per germline. One entry per CDR3 protein, called by TCRdb with MiXCR from the multiplex PCR reads. Among 150,000 to 200,000 distinct CDR3 sequences, about 33% were seen once, and the ten largest hold over 3.5%. The sequenced sample consisted of axillary lymph node tissue. The gene calls are TRBV6-5 and TRBJ2-7; 9 bases agree with TRBD1. The receptor's source is a female donor with breast cancer. Some clones in this sample may be carry-over from other donors' samples. The CDR3 here is CASSPPGTGNREQYF. For the CDR3, the DNA is TGTGCCAGCAGTCCCCCCGGGACAGGGAATCGGGAGCAGTACTTC.